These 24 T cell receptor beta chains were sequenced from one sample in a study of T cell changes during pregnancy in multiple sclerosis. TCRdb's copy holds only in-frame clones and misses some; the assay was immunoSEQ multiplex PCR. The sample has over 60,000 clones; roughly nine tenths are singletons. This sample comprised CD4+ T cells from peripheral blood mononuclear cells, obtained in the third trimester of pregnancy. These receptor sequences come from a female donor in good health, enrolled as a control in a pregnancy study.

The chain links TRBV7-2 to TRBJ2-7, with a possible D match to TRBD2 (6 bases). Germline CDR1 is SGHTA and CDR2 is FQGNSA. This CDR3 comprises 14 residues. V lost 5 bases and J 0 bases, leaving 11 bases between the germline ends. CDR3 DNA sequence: TGTGCCAGCAGCCGGGACTGGAGCTCCTACGAGCAGTACTTC. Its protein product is CASSRDWSSYEQYF.

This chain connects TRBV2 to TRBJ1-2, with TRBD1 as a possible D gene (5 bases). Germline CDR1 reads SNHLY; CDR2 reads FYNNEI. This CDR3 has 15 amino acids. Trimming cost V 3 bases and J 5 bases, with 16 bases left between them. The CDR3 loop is CASSDKSGQPYGYTF. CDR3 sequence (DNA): TGTGCCAGCAGTGATAAATCAGGGCAGCCGTATGGCTACACCTTC. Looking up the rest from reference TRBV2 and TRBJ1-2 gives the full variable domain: EPEVTQTPSHQVTQMGQEVILRCVPISNHLYFYWYRQILGQKVEFLVSFYNNEISEKSEIFDDQFSVERPDGSNFTLKIRSTKLEDSAMYFCASSDKSGQPYGYTFGSGTRLTVV.

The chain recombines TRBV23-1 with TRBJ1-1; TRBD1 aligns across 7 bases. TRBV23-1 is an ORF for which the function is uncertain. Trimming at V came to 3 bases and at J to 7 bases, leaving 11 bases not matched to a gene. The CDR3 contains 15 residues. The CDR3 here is CASSQNRGRVGEAFF. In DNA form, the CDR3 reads TGCGCCAGCAGTCAGAACAGGGGTAGGGTTGGTGAAGCTTTCTTT.

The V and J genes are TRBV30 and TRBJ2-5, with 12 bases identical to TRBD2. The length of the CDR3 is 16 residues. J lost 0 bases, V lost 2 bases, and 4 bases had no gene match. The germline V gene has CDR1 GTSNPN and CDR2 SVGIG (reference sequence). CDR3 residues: CAWSSTSGGYQETQYF. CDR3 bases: TGTGCCTGGAGTTCCACTAGCGGGGGGTACCAAGAGACCCAGTACTTC.

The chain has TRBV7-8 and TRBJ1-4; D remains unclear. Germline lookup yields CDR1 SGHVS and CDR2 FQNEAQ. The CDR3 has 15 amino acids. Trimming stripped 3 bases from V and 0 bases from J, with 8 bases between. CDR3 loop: CASSFTDATNEKLFF. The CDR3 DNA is TGTGCCAGCAGCTTTACAGATGCAACTAATGAAAAACTGTTTTTT.

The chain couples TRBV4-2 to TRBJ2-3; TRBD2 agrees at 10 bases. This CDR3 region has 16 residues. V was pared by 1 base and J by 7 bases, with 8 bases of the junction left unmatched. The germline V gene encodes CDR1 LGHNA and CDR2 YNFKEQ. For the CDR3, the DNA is TGTGCCAGCAGCCAAGTCGGTACTAGCGGGGTGTATACGCAGTATTTT. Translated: CASSQVGTSGVYTQYF.

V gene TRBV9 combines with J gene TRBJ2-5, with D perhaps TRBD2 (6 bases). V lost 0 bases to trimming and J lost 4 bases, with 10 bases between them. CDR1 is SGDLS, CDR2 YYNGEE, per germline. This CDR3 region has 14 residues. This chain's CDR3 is CASSVGRRGETQYF. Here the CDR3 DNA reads TGTGCCAGCAGCGTAGGGAGGAGGGGAGAGACCCAGTACTTC. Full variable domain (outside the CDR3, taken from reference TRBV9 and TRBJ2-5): DSGVTQTPKHLITATGQRVTLRCSPRSGDLSVYWYQQSLDQGLQFLIQYYNGEERAKGNILERFSAQQFPDLHSELNLSSLELGDSALYFCASSVGRRGETQYFGPGTRLLVL.

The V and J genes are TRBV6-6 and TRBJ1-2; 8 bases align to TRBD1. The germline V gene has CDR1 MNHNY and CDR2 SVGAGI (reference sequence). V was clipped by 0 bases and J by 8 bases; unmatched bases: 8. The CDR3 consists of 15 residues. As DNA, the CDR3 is TGTGCCAGCAGTTACTCCGACAGGGGCGGTGAGGGCTACACCTTC. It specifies CASSYSDRGGEGYTF.

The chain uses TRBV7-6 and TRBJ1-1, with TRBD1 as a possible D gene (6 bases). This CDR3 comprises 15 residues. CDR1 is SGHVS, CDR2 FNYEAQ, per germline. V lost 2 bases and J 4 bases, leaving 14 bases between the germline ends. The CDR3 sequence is CASSLTDSWTTEAFF. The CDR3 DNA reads TGTGCCAGCAGCTTAACGGACAGTTGGACCACTGAAGCTTTCTTT. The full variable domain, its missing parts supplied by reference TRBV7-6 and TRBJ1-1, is GAGVSQSPRYKVTKRGQDVALRCDPISGHVSLYWYRQALGQGPEFLTYFNYEAQQDKSGLPNDRFSAERPEGSISTLTIQRTEQRDSAMYRCASSLTDSWTTEAFFGQGTRLTVV.

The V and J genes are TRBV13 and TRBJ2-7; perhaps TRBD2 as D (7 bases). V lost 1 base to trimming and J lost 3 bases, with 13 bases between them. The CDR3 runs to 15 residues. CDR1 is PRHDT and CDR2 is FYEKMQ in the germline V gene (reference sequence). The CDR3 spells CASSLDRGARYEQYF. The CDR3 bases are TGTGCCAGCAGCTTAGATCGGGGGGCGCGCTACGAGCAGTACTTC.

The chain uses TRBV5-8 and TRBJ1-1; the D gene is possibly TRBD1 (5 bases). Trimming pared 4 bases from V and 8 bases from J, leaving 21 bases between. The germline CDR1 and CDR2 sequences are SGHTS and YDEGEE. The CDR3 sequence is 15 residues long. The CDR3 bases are TGTGCCAGCAGCCCTGACCAGGGAACCCACGGCGAAGCTTTCTTT. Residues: CASSPDQGTHGEAFF.

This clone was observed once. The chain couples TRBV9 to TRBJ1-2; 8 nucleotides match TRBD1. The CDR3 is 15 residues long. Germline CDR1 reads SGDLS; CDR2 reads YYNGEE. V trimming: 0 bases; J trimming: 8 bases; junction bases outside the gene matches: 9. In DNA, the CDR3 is TGTGCCAGCAGCGTAGTTGACAGGGGCCCCGGAGGCTACACCTTC. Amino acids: CASSVVDRGPGGYTF.

The CDR3 DNA follows: TGTGCCAGCAGTTATGCAGGTCTGAGGGACACTGAAGCTTTCTTT. Amino acids: CASSYAGLRDTEAFF. The chain carries TRBV6-5 and TRBJ1-1; D is ambiguous. The CDR3 runs 15 residues. Trimming removed 3 bases from V and 3 bases from J, with 14 bases in between. Germline assignment: CDR1 MNHEY and CDR2 SVGAGI.

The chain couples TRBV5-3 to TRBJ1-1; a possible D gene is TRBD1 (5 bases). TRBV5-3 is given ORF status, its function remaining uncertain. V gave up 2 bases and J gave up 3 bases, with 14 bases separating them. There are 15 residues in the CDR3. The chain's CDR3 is CARSFPGYVDTEAFF. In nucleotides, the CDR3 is TGTGCCAGAAGCTTCCCAGGGTATGTGGACACTGAAGCTTTCTTT.

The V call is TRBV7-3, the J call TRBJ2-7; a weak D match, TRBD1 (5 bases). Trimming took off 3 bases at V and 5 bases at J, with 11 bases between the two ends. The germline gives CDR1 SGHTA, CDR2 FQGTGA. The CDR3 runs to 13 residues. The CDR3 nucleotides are TGTGCCAGCAGCTTTTACCCAGGGAACGAGCAGTACTTC. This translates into CASSFYPGNEQYF.

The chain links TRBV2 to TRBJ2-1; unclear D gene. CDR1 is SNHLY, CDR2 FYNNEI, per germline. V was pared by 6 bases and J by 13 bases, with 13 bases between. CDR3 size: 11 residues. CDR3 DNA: TGTGCCAGCAGGATCCAGGTTTTTCAGTTCTTC. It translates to CASRIQVFQFF.

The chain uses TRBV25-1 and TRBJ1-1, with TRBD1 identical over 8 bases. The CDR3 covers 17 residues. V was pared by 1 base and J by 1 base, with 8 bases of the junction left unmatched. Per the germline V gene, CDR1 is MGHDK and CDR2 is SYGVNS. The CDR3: CASSEWGDRWRNTEAFF. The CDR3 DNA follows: TGTGCCAGCAGTGAATGGGGGGACAGGTGGCGGAACACTGAAGCTTTCTTT.

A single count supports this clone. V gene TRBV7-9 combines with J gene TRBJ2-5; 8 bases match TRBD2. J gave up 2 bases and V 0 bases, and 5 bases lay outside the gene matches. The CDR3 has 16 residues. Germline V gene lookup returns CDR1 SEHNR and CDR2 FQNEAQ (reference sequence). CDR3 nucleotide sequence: TGTGCCAGCAGCTTAGCCGTTGTAGCGGGGCAAGAGACCCAGTACTTC. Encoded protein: CASSLAVVAGQETQYF.

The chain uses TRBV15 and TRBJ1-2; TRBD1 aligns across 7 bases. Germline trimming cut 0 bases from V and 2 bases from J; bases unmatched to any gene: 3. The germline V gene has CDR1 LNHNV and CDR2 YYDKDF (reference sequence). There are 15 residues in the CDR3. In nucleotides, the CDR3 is TGTGCCACCAGCAGAGATAAGGGGGCGAACTATGGCTACACCTTC. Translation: CATSRDKGANYGYTF.

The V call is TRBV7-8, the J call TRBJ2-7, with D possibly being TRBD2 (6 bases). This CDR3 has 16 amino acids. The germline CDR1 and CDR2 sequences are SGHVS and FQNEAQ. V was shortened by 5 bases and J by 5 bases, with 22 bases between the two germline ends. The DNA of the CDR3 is TGTGCCAGCAGCCCACGGCGCACTAGCTCCCTCAACGAGCAGTACTTC. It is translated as CASSPRRTSSLNEQYF.

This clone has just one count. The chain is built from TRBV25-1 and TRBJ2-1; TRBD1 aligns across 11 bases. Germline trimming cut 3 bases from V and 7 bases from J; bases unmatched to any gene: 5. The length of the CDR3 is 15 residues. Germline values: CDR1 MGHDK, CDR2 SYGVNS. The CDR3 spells CASSDGTGGKNEQFF. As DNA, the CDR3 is TGTGCCAGCAGTGACGGGACAGGGGGAAAAAATGAGCAGTTCTTC. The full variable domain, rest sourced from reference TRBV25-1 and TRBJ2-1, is EADIYQTPRYLVIGTGKKITLECSQTMGHDKMYWYQQDPGMELHLIHYSYGVNSTEKGDLSSESTVSRIRTEHFPLTLESARPSHTSQYLCASSDGTGGKNEQFFGPGTRLTVL.

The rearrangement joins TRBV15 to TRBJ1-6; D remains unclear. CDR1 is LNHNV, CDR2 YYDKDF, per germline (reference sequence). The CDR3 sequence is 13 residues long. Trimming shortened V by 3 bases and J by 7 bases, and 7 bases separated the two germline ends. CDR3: CATSRAENSPLHF. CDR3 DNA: TGTGCCACCAGCAGGGCTGAAAATTCACCCCTCCACTTT.

This CDR3 is CAWSAQGGSPLHF. CDR3 DNA sequence: TGTGCCTGGAGTGCTCAGGGAGGCTCACCCCTCCACTTT. This chain joins TRBV30 and TRBJ1-6, with D maybe TRBD1 (5 bases). The germline CDR1 and CDR2 sequences are GTSNPN and SVGIG (reference sequence). V was trimmed by 1 base and J by 10 bases, leaving 11 bases between them. The CDR3 totals 13 residues.

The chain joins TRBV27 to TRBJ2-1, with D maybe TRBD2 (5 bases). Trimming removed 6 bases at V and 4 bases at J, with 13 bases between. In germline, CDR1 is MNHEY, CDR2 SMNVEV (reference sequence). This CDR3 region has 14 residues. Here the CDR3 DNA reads TGTGCCAGCAGACACCCGGGGTCTTACAATGAGCAGTTCTTC. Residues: CASRHPGSYNEQFF.